The next 4 T cell receptor beta chains were all read from a single sample in a study of blood T cell repertoires in COVID-19. Using immunoSEQ multiplex PCR, the repertoire was profiled, and TCRdb retains in-frame clones only, with some absent. There are more than 250,000 clones in the sample; 70% to 90% occur only once, and over 1% lies in the top ten. The sequencing input was PBMCs or T cells enriched from blood (not recorded which). These receptors were taken from a woman in her thirties or forties with acute COVID-19.

The chain uses TRBV19 and TRBJ1-4; 9 bases match TRBD1. Germline lookup yields CDR1 LNHDA and CDR2 SQIVND (reference sequence). This CDR3 region has 15 residues. J gave up 8 bases and V 7 bases, and 11 bases lay outside the gene matches. CDR3 DNA sequence: TGTGCCAGTAACAATGCGGGACAGGGAGTCGAAAAACTGTTTTTT. This encodes CASNNAGQGVEKLFF. The whole variable domain, remainder taken from reference TRBV19 and TRBJ1-4, is DGGITQSPKYLFRKEGQNVTLSCEQNLNHDAMYWYRQDPGQGLRLIYYSQIVNDFQKGDIAEGYSVSREKKESFPLTVTSAQKNPTAFYLCASNNAGQGVEKLFFGSGTQLSVL.

The rearrangement joins TRBV4-3 to TRBJ1-5, with TRBD1 identical over 8 bases. V was clipped by 0 bases and J by 3 bases; unmatched bases: 13. The germline V gene encodes CDR1 LGHNA and CDR2 YSLEER. CDR3 length: 19 residues. CDR3 bases: TGCGCCAGCAGCCAAGAAATTCTGGGGACAGGATGGCTCAATCAGCCCCAGCATTTT. Amino acids: CASSQEILGTGWLNQPQHF.

The J gene is TRBJ2-3, the V gene TRBV4-2; a weak D match, TRBD2 (6 bases). V lost 0 bases and J lost 3, with 16 bases in between. The germline gives CDR1 LGHNA, CDR2 YNFKEQ. The length of the CDR3 is 17 residues. CDR3 DNA: TGTGCCAGCAGCCAAGATTCCGGCGGGAAATGGACAGATACGCAGTATTTT. This translates into CASSQDSGGKWTDTQYF.

The chain carries TRBV19 and TRBJ2-5; D is possibly TRBD2 (6 bases). CDR1 LNHDA and CDR2 SQIVND come from the germline V gene (reference sequence). CDR3 length: 15 residues. V shed 5 bases and J shed 3 bases, with 16 bases lying between them. The CDR3 nucleotides read TGTGCCAGTAGTCTCACACCTTTAGCGGAAGAGACCCAGTACTTC. Amino acid sequence: CASSLTPLAEETQYF. Drawing the rest from reference TRBV19 and TRBJ2-5, the complete variable domain is DGGITQSPKYLFRKEGQNVTLSCEQNLNHDAMYWYRQDPGQGLRLIYYSQIVNDFQKGDIAEGYSVSREKKESFPLTVTSAQKNPTAFYLCASSLTPLAEETQYFGPGTRLLVL.